This T cell receptor beta chain was retrieved from a study of cytomegalovirus exposure and HLA in healthy donors. Study details: For the roughly 400 genotyped donors, approximately 83% fell within the Caucasian-associated ancestry cluster.

PCR amplification relied on 60 Vbeta primers (plus 13 Jbeta primers). Data came from immunoSEQ multiplex PCR; TCRdb stores just in-frame clones and leaves some out. In the table there are 100,000 or so clones, over 60% of which are singletons. The CDR3 is 12 residues long. Trimming cost V 7 bases and J 5 bases, with 13 bases left between them. Germline V gene lookup returns CDR1 GTSNPN and CDR2 SVGIG (reference sequence). Findings and limits, study-wide: Associated with HLA alleles at 0.05 false discovery rate in a later analysis were around 17,000 TCR beta sequences. Whilst most TCR sequences proved rare, a subset of public TCRs occurred across many donors.

The donors comprised healthy bone marrow donors. Notes on this clone: Its specificity is not known. The same CDR3 also results from other DNA sequences found in this sample.

This sequence originates from a woman aged 40-49 years in good health and CMV-seropositive. The chain joins TRBV30 to TRBJ2-3; D might be TRBD1 (5 bases). The specimen was PBMCs. The CDR3 is CALRGSRDTQYF. In DNA form, the CDR3 reads TGTGCCTTAAGGGGTTCGAGAGATACGCAGTATTTT.